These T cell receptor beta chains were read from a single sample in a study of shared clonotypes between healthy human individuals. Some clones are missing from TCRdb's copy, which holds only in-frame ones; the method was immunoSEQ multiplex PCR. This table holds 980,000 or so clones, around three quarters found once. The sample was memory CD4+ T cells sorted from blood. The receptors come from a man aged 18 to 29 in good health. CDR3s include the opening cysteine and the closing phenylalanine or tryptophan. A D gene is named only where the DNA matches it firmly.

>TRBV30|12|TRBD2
CAWSLGRDIQYF
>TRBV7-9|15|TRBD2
CASSPRGGLNNEQFF
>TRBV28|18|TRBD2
CASSRIAGGPPANNEQFF
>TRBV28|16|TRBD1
CASSFHNLGQGYGYTF
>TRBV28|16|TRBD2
CASSLVGGSGGSEQYF
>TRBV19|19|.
CASSISAFGLGGSNQPQHF
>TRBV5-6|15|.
CASSLVLARFEEQFF
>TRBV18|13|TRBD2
CASLTSGRGEQFF
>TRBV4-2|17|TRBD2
CASSQGQASGITDTQYF
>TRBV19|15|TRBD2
CASSGLAGVTGELFF
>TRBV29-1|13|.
CSVEGQGDTEAFF
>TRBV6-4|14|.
CASSDGGRKDGYTF
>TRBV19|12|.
CASSIMNQPQHF
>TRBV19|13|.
CASRPEWADTQYF
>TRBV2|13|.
CASNYDAGYEQFF
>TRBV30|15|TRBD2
CAWSIGLAGTGELFF
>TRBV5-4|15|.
CASSLNGGRNTEAFF
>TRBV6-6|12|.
CASTNRNLEQYF
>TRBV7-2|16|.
CASSFRATRMNTEAFF
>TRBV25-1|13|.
CASSGSGNQPQHF
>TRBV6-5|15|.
CASSRTGTVFHEAFF
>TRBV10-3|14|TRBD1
CAISESGGGAGAFF
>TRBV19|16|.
CASSTPQGSVTGELFF
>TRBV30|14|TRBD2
CAWSGGGNQETQYF
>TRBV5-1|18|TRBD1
CASSLAGTGANSGNTIYF
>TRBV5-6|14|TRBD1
CASSLKGGGGGYTF
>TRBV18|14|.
CASSPIRLNYGYTF
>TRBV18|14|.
CASSPDGGNYGYTF
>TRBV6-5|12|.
CASRQPKGEQYF
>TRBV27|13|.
CASSLSMHYGYTF
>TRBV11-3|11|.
CASSLDRQVVF
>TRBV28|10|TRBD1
CASSGQGQYF
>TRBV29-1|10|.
CSVAEETQYF
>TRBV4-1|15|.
CASSHPIAQKDEQFF
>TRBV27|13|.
CASSLFRYQPQHF
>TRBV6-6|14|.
CASSYRQNNYGYTF
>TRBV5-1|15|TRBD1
CASSLDTGGWETQYF
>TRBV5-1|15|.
CASSLGGHSTDTQYF
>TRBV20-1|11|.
CSANRNTEAFF
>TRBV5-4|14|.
CASSLGRTGETQYF
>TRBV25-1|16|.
CASSGVAGTGDYGYTF
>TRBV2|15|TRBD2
CASSESGGAVETQYF
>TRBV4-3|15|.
CASSQDLGSTYEQYF
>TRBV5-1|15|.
CASSGSGPGSEKLFF
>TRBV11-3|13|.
CASSRDAVTEAFF
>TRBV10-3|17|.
CAINSAGLTSGANVLTF
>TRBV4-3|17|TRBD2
CASSRGGKSSGANVLTF
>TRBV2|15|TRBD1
CASSSDRVGTDTQYF
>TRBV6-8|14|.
CASSLLPPGGEQYF
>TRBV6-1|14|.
CASRNLGQSTEAFF
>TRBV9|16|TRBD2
CASSAMTSGKTDTQYF
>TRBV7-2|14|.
CASSYRVDIGELFF
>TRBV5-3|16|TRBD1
CARSYDRDRGTYEQYF
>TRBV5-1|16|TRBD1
CASREQGASMNTEAFF
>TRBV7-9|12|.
CASSLVGTGYTF
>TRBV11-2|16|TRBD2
CASSFRLAGLHNEQFF
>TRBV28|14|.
CASSPFEPGGKLFF